What follows describes a single T cell receptor beta chain. Its antigen is not identified. This sample was included in a study of OX40 agonist ivuxolimab in advanced cancers. Study-level information: Patients in the trial were receiving intravenous ivuxolimab every 2 weeks, at doses of 0.01 to 10 mg/kg. Three patients got partial responses; one had hepatocellular carcinoma and two had cutaneous melanoma.

Trimming took off 4 bases at V and 4 bases at J, with 16 bases between the two ends. This CDR3 region has 15 residues. Germline V gene data show CDR1 as SGHTA and CDR2 as FQGNSA. The method was immunoSEQ multiplex PCR; TCRdb's version includes in-frame clones alone and lacks a portion of them. The sample has roughly 48,000 clones, approximately 88% seen once; the top ten hold 0.9% to 1.2%. Study results and caveats: In the 0.1 to 3.0 mg/kg range, CD4+ and CD8+ blood T cells had expanded clonally by week 6.

This chain joins TRBV7-2 and TRBJ2-5; D is possibly TRBD1 or TRBD2 (6 bases each). The sequence was obtained from an adult with an advanced solid tumor such as melanoma, head and neck, liver or kidney cancer. The sequencing used CD4+ or CD8+ T cells sorted from blood, collected in a trial of the OX40 agonist ivuxolimab. The CDR3 is CASSSQGRFRETQYF. CDR3 sequence (DNA): TGTGCCAGCAGCTCCCAGGGGAGGTTTCGAGAGACCCAGTACTTC.